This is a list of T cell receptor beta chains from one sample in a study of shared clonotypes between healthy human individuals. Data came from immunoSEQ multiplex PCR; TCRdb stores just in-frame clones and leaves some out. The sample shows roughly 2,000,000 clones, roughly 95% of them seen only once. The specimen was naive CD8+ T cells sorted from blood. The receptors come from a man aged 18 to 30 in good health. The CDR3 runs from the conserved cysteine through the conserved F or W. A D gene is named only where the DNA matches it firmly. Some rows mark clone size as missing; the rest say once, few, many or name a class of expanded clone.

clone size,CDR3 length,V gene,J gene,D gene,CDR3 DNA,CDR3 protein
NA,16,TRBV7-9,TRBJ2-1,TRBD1,TGTGCCAGCAGCTCACTAGGGGGCAGGTCCTACAATGAGCAGTTCTTC,CASSSLGGRSYNEQFF
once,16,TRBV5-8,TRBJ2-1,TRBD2,TGTGCCAGCAGCTTGGTTACGGGAGGACCTATTTTTAAGCAGTTCTTC,CASSLVTGGPIFKQFF
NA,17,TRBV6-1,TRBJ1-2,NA,TGTGCCAGCAGTGAAGTTTTAAGGACAGCAGCTAACTATGGCTACACCTTC,CASSEVLRTAANYGYTF
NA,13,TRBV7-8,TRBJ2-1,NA,TGTGCCAGCAGCTTAGACAGACACAATGAGCAGTTCTTC,CASSLDRHNEQFF
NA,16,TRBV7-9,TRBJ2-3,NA,TGTGCCAGCAGCTTAGCCGGCGGGTGGGGCACAGATACGCAGTATTTT,CASSLAGGWGTDTQYF
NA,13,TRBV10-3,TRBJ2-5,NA,TGTGCCATCAGTGAGGATGTGCAAGAGACCCAGTACTTC,CAISEDVQETQYF
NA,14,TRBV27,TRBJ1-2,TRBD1,TGTGCCAGCAGTTCCTCCGGGACAGGGGGTGGCTACACCTTC,CASSSSGTGGGYTF
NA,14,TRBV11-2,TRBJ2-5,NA,TGTGCCAGCAGCTTACCTCCAGGGCAGGAGACCCAGTACTTC,CASSLPPGQETQYF
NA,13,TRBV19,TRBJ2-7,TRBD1,TGTGCCAGTAGTCCAAGGGACAGCTACGAGCAGTACTTC,CASSPRDSYEQYF
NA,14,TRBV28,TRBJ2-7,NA,TGTGCCAGCAGTTTAGCGCAGGACTCCTACGAGCAGTACTTC,CASSLAQDSYEQYF
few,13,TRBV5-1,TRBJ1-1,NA,TGCGCCAGCAGGTTAGGGGGGAACACTGAAGCTTTCTTT,CASRLGGNTEAFF
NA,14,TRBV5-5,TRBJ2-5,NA,TGTGCCAGCAGCTGGGGGGACTTCCAAGAGACCCAGTACTTC,CASSWGDFQETQYF
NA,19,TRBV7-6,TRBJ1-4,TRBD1,TGTGCCAGCAGCTTAGATCCAGGGGGAATTTTCGGAACTAATGAAAAACTGTTTTTT,CASSLDPGGIFGTNEKLFF
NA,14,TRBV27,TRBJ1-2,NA,TGTGCCAGCAGTCCCTTGCGACGTAACTATGGCTACACCTTC,CASSPLRRNYGYTF
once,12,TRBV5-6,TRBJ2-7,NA,TGTGCCAGCAGCTTGACCGGGATCGAGCAGTACTTC,CASSLTGIEQYF
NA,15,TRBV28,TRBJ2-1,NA,TGTGCCAGCAGTTTACTGGGGACTTATTACAATGAGCAGTTCTTC,CASSLLGTYYNEQFF
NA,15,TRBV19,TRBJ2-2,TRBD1,TGTGCCAGTAGTATCCAGGGGGCGGGCACCGGGGAGCTGTTTTTT,CASSIQGAGTGELFF
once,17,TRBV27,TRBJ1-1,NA,TGTGCCAGCAAAAGGAGACGGAGGGGACGTTCGGACACTGAAGCTTTCTTT,CASKRRRRGRSDTEAFF